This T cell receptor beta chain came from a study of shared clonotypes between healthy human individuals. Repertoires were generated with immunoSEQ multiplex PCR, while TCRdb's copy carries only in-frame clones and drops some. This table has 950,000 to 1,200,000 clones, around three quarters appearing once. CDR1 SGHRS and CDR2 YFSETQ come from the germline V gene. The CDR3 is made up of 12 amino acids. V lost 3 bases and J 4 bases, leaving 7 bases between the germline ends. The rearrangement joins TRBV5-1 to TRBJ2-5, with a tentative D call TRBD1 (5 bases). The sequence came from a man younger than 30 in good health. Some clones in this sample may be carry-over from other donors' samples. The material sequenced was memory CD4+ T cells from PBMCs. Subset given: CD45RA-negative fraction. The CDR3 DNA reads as TGCGCCAGCAGCTCCGACAGAGAGACCCAGTACTTC. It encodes CASSSDRETQYF.